Below are 26 T cell receptor beta chains sequenced from a single sample in a study of T cell changes during pregnancy in multiple sclerosis. The table came from immunoSEQ multiplex PCR; TCRdb's copy has only in-frame clones and leaves some out. The data hold fewer than 50,000 clones, with 90% to 95% observed a single time. The sample in question was CD4+ T cells from peripheral blood mononuclear cells, obtained in the second trimester of pregnancy. These TCRs come from a female donor in good health, enrolled as a control in a pregnancy study.

The V and J genes are TRBV2 and TRBJ2-1; D is uncertain. CDR1 and CDR2 (germline): SNHLY, FYNNEI. The V end was cut by 3 bases, the J end by 5 bases, with 11 bases between. The CDR3 is 14 amino acids. Here the CDR3 reads CASSEVTRNNEQFF. For the CDR3, the DNA is TGTGCCAGCAGTGAGGTTACTCGAAACAATGAGCAGTTCTTC.

The chain joins TRBV4-3 to TRBJ2-3, with TRBD2 matching 10 bases. V lost 0 bases, J lost 0 bases, and 12 bases stayed unmatched. The CDR3 spans 20 residues. Germline V gene data show CDR1 as LGHNA and CDR2 as YSLEER. CDR3 residues: CASSQDQASGGSSSTDTQYF. In DNA form, the CDR3 reads TGCGCCAGCAGCCAAGATCAAGCTAGCGGGGGTTCCTCTAGCACAGATACGCAGTATTTT.

V gene TRBV5-1 combines with J gene TRBJ2-2; no firm D call. V lost 0 bases to trimming and J lost 6 bases, with 6 bases between them. CDR3 length equals 13 residues. In germline, CDR1 is SGHRS, CDR2 YFSETQ. The CDR3 DNA follows: TGCGCCAGCAGCTTGGGACTTCCCGGGGAGCTGTTTTTT. Its translation: CASSLGLPGELFF.

The chain couples TRBV4-2 to TRBJ2-2; 7 positions match TRBD2. Trimming cost V 0 bases and J 6 bases; bases outside gene matches: 7. CDR3 length equals 16 residues. Germline CDR1 LGHNA, CDR2 YNFKEQ. This CDR3 is CASSQDISGRAGELFF. The DNA of the CDR3 is TGTGCCAGCAGCCAAGATATCTCAGGGAGGGCCGGGGAGCTGTTTTTT.

CDR3 protein: CASSSTGSQPQHF. In nucleotides, the CDR3 is TGTGCCAGCAGCTCGACAGGGTCTCAGCCCCAGCATTTT. The genes are TRBV7-3 and TRBJ1-5, with 7 bases that match TRBD1. CDR1 SGHTA and CDR2 FQGTGA come from the germline V gene. The CDR3 is made up of 13 amino acids. The V gene end was trimmed by 4 bases and the J gene end by 6 bases; junction bases not matched to a gene: 3. Supplemented by reference TRBV7-3 and TRBJ1-5, the full variable domain reads GAGVSQTPSNKVTEKGKYVELRCDPISGHTALYWYRQSLGQGPEFLIYFQGTGAADDSGLPNDRFFAVRPEGSVSTLKIQRTERGDSAVYLCASSSTGSQPQHFGDGTRLSIL.

This chain links TRBV7-2 with TRBJ2-3, with a tentative D call TRBD1 (6 bases). From germline, CDR1 is SGHTA and CDR2 FQGNSA. The CDR3 has 15 residues. Trimming cost V 5 bases and J 5 bases, with 17 bases left between them. CDR3 protein: CASSPRRGSGDTQYF. DNA of the CDR3: TGTGCCAGCAGCCCCCGAAGGGGGTCTGGAGATACGCAGTATTTT.

The V and J genes are TRBV5-1 and TRBJ2-1; 7 nucleotides align to TRBD2. This CDR3 spans 13 amino acids. V shed 7 bases and J 9 bases; nucleotides not matched to a gene: 10. The germline V gene has CDR1 SGHRS and CDR2 YFSETQ. The CDR3 loop is CASRSGERGEQFF. In nucleotides, the CDR3 is TGCGCCAGCCGGAGCGGGGAGCGTGGTGAGCAGTTCTTC.

In nucleotides, the CDR3 is TGTGCCAGCAGTTCGACTAGCGGGCCCTACGAGCAGTACTTC. This codes for CASSSTSGPYEQYF. V gene TRBV6-5 combines with J gene TRBJ2-7; TRBD2 matches 10 bases. The CDR3 is 14 amino acids. CDR1 MNHEY and CDR2 SVGAGI come from the germline V gene. V was clipped by 4 bases and J by 2 bases; unmatched bases: 2.

The chain links TRBV11-3 to TRBJ2-2; D perhaps matches TRBD1 (7 bases). Germline lookup yields CDR1 SGHNT and CDR2 YENEEA. V lost 2 bases and J 10 bases, leaving 17 bases between the germline ends. CDR3 length: 15 amino acids. The CDR3 loop reads CASSLMAGQSMELFF. As DNA, the CDR3 is TGTGCCAGCAGCTTAATGGCGGGACAGTCCATGGAGCTGTTTTTT.

The chain employs TRBV9 and TRBJ2-7; D may be TRBD1 (6 bases). Germline V lookup: CDR1 SGDLS, CDR2 YYNGEE. Trimming took 3 bases from V and 1 from J, leaving 14 bases between them. The CDR3 runs 15 residues. The DNA of the CDR3 is TGTGCCAGCAGCGCCCGGGACACCGTATCCTACGAGCAGTACTTC. Its protein is CASSARDTVSYEQYF.

V is TRBV27 and J is TRBJ1-2; possible D gene TRBD1, 5 bases. CDR3 size: 14 residues. Germline assignment: CDR1 MNHEY and CDR2 SMNVEV (reference sequence). Deletions cut 6 bases from V and 2 bases from J, with 13 bases between. This CDR3 reads CASSRTRQNYGYTF. CDR3 sequence (DNA): TGTGCCAGCAGCAGAACCCGACAGAACTATGGCTACACCTTC.

The V and J genes are TRBV7-2 and TRBJ2-5, with no clear D. There are 16 residues in the CDR3. Between the trimmed V and J ends, which lost 4 bases and 4 bases, there was a span of 19 bases. Per the germline V gene, CDR1 is SGHTA and CDR2 is FQGNSA. The CDR3 reads CASSSHGTVARETQYF. The CDR3 DNA follows: TGTGCCAGCAGCTCCCACGGAACAGTGGCAAGAGAGACCCAGTACTTC.

The rearrangement uses TRBV7-2 and TRBJ1-2; D might be TRBD1 (5 bases). The CDR3 loop spans 12 amino acids. CDR1 SGHTA and CDR2 FQGNSA come from the germline V gene. Trimming removed 5 bases from V and 7 bases from J, with 11 bases in between. The CDR3 region has the DNA TGTGCCAGCAGCCAAGACAGATTTGGCTACACCTTC. This sequence encodes CASSQDRFGYTF.

The chain recombines TRBV6-4 with TRBJ1-2; 8 bases align to TRBD1. Germline assignment: CDR1 MRHNA and CDR2 SNTAGT. This CDR3 has 15 residues. J was trimmed by 4 bases and V by 4 bases; bases with no gene match: 8. The CDR3 sequence is CASSVTGTGGYGYTF. The CDR3 DNA is TGTGCCAGCAGTGTAACCGGGACAGGAGGCTATGGCTACACCTTC.

V usage is TRBV7-2 and J usage is TRBJ2-2, with TRBD1 matching over 7 bases. Germline V gene sequence: CDR1 SGHTA, CDR2 FQGNSA. J gave up 6 bases and V 3 bases, and 7 bases lay outside the gene matches. This CDR3 is built from 15 residues. Here the CDR3 DNA reads TGTGCCAGCAGCTTCCGACAGGGTGGAGCCGGGGAGCTGTTTTTT. Translation: CASSFRQGGAGELFF.

The table lists this clone with a few counts. This chain joins TRBV18 and TRBJ1-5, with 10 bases aligning to TRBD1. The CDR3 runs to 15 residues. Trimming at V came to 6 bases and at J to 6 bases, leaving 8 bases not matched to a gene. The germline gives CDR1 KGHSH, CDR2 LQKENI. As DNA, the CDR3 is TGTGCCAGCTCGTCCGGGACAGGGGACGCTCAGCCCCAGCATTTT. This translates into CASSSGTGDAQPQHF. The variable domain in full, with the rest retrieved from reference TRBV18 and TRBJ1-5, is NAGVMQNPRHLVRRRGQEARLRCSPMKGHSHVYWYRQLPEEGLKFMVYLQKENIIDESGMPKERFSAEFPKEGPSILRIQQVVRGDSAAYFCASSSGTGDAQPQHFGDGTRLSIL.

Only a few counts were recorded for this clone. The V and J genes are TRBV5-5 and TRBJ2-1; TRBD1 matches at 7 bases. J gave up 14 bases and V 6 bases, and 14 bases lay outside the gene matches. CDR1 and CDR2 from the germline V gene are SGHKS and YYEKEE (reference sequence). CDR3 size: 13 residues. The CDR3 loop is CASTPEGTQGEFF. CDR3 DNA sequence: TGTGCCAGCACCCCGGAAGGTACCCAGGGGGAGTTCTTC.

The rearrangement links TRBV28 to TRBJ2-3, with D maybe TRBD1 (5 bases). The germline V and J ends were trimmed by 5 bases and 5 bases, with 20 bases remaining between them. The CDR3 has 16 residues. Germline V gene lookup returns CDR1 MDHEN and CDR2 SYDVKM. CDR3 loop: CASSPQLRDFKDTQYF. The CDR3 bases are TGTGCCAGCAGTCCCCAACTCAGGGATTTCAAAGATACGCAGTATTTT.

The rearrangement uses TRBV5-6 and TRBJ2-2; D remains ambiguous. CDR3 size: 14 residues. The germline gives CDR1 SGHDT, CDR2 YYEEEE. V was clipped by 2 bases and J by 5 bases, with 10 bases between them. The CDR3 loop reads CASSFRSATGELFF. CDR3 nucleotide sequence: TGTGCCAGCAGCTTTCGATCCGCGACCGGGGAGCTGTTTTTT.

The chain employs TRBV11-3 and TRBJ2-2, with 9 bases fitting TRBD1. Germline CDR1 SGHNT, CDR2 YENEEA. The V gene end was trimmed by 5 bases and the J gene end by 4 bases; junction bases not matched to a gene: 8. CDR3 size: 16 residues. Here the CDR3 DNA reads TGTGCCAGCAGCCATGGGACAGGGAAAGGCACCGGGGAGCTGTTTTTT. It specifies CASSHGTGKGTGELFF.

The chain couples TRBV5-1 to TRBJ2-3; TRBD1 is a possible D gene (6 bases). V was clipped by 4 bases and J by 4 bases, with 16 bases between them. CDR1 and CDR2 from the germline V gene are SGHRS and YFSETQ. The CDR3 extends over 15 amino acids. The DNA of the CDR3 is TGCGCCAGCAGCAAAAGGGCACAGGGAGCAGATACGCAGTATTTT. Amino acid sequence: CASSKRAQGADTQYF.

This chain links TRBV6-5 with TRBJ1-1, with 8 bases fitting TRBD1. The length of the CDR3 is 12 residues. In germline, CDR1 is MNHEY, CDR2 SVGAGI. J was trimmed by 4 bases and V by 6 bases; bases with no gene match: 1. CDR3 region: CASSQGATEAFF. CDR3 coding DNA: TGTGCCAGCAGCCAGGGGGCCACTGAAGCTTTCTTT.

This chain joins TRBV7-9 and TRBJ2-1; 12 bases match TRBD2. Germline CDR1 and CDR2: SEHNR and FQNEAQ (reference sequence). This CDR3 is 16 amino acids long. With V trimmed by 6 bases and J by 5 bases, 8 bases remained unmatched. CDR3 residues: CASRSSGGAGHNEQFF. In DNA form, the CDR3 reads TGTGCCAGCAGGTCTAGCGGGGGGGCGGGGCACAATGAGCAGTTCTTC.

This clone was counted once. The chain has TRBV7-9 and TRBJ1-1, with D perhaps TRBD1 (5 bases). V lost 2 bases and J 2 bases, leaving 15 bases between the germline ends. The CDR3 covers 16 residues. The germline V gene has CDR1 SEHNR and CDR2 FQNEAQ (reference sequence). The chain's CDR3 is CASSLWGRGVNTEAFF. The CDR3 coding sequence is TGTGCCAGCAGCTTATGGGGCCGGGGGGTAAACACTGAAGCTTTCTTT.

The chain joins TRBV6-6 to TRBJ1-2; D remains ambiguous. Germline V lookup: CDR1 MNHNY, CDR2 SVGAGI (reference sequence). This CDR3 is built from 15 residues. V was pared by 2 bases and J by 0 bases, with 10 bases between. The CDR3 protein is CASSYQAAPNYGYTF. The DNA for the CDR3 is TGTGCCAGCAGTTACCAGGCAGCTCCTAACTATGGCTACACCTTC.

The V and J genes are TRBV6-1 and TRBJ1-1; D not certain. Trimming shortened V by 2 bases and J by 7 bases, and 17 bases separated the two germline ends. Germline CDR1 is MNHNS and CDR2 is SASEGT. The CDR3 is 15 residues long. The CDR3 DNA reads TGTGCCAGCAGTGAAACGTCAGGCCCTTTGGATGAAGCTTTCTTT. It codes for CASSETSGPLDEAFF.